The 30 T cell receptor beta chains reported below all come from one sample, sequenced in a study of blood T cell repertoires in COVID-19. Here immunoSEQ multiplex PCR was the method, and the copy in TCRdb shows in-frame clones only, minus some. The data contain 120,000 or so clones, around 85% of them singletons. The sequenced sample was peripheral blood. Receptors were obtained from a man aged 55 to 70 with acute or convalescent COVID-19.

The chain employs TRBV5-4 and TRBJ1-1, with a weak D call TRBD1 (5 bases). Deletions cut 4 bases from V and 1 base from J, with 8 bases between. Per the germline V gene, CDR1 is SGHNT and CDR2 is YYREEE (reference sequence). CDR3 length: 13 residues. Here the CDR3 reads CASSQGQNTEAFF. In DNA form, the CDR3 reads TGTGCCAGCAGCCAAGGACAGAACACTGAAGCTTTCTTT.

V usage is TRBV28 and J usage is TRBJ2-7; the match to TRBD1 covers 10 bases. Looked up from germline, CDR1 is MDHEN and CDR2 is SYDVKM. J lost 0 bases, V lost 5 bases, and 7 bases had no gene match. CDR3 size: 16 residues. The CDR3 DNA reads TGTGCCAGCAGTACCTGGGACAGGGGTTCCTCCTACGAGCAGTACTTC. Its translation is CASSTWDRGSSYEQYF.

The rearrangement links TRBV5-6 to TRBJ1-1; no clear D. Trimming left V 4 bases short and J 0 bases short, with 13 bases between. CDR1 is SGHDT, CDR2 YYEEEE, per germline. The CDR3 runs to 15 residues. The CDR3 nucleotides read TGTGCCAGCAGCCCCGGAGGCGCAATGAACACTGAAGCTTTCTTT. Protein: CASSPGGAMNTEAFF.

The chain links TRBV28 to TRBJ2-7; TRBD1 is a possible D gene (6 bases). This CDR3 spans 18 amino acids. The V and J ends lost 3 bases and 2 bases respectively, with 23 bases between them. Germline V gene data show CDR1 as MDHEN and CDR2 as SYDVKM. CDR3: CASSFPPRGLRGTYEQYF. Written as DNA, the CDR3 is TGTGCCAGCAGTTTCCCCCCTCGAGGACTCAGGGGCACCTACGAGCAGTACTTC.

The chain carries TRBV19 and TRBJ2-3, with 7 bases aligning to TRBD2. The CDR3 length is 15 residues. Looked up from germline, CDR1 is LNHDA and CDR2 is SQIVND (reference sequence). With V trimmed by 6 bases and J by 4 bases, 10 bases remained unmatched. For the CDR3, the DNA is TGTGCCAGTAGAAGAATGGGCGGGAGCGCAGATACGCAGTATTTT. It encodes CASRRMGGSADTQYF.

The rearrangement uses TRBV11-3 and TRBJ1-1, with D maybe TRBD1 (6 bases). The CDR3 contains 14 residues. In germline, CDR1 is SGHNT, CDR2 YENEEA. V lost 4 bases and J lost 3, with 12 bases in between. In DNA, the CDR3 is TGTGCCAGCAGCTACCGAGGGGGGGACACTGAAGCTTTCTTT. Amino acids: CASSYRGGDTEAFF.

The chain has TRBV3-1 (or the pseudogene TRBV3-2) and TRBJ2-2; TRBD2 aligns across 7 bases. After removal of 3 bases from V and 3 bases from J, the junction contained 1 base not matched to a gene. CDR3 length equals 14 residues. Germline V gene lookup returns CDR1 LGHDT and CDR2 YNNKEL (reference sequence). In DNA form, the CDR3 reads TGTGCCAGCAGCCAGCGGGAGTACACCGGGGAGCTGTTTTTT. It translates to CASSQREYTGELFF.

The gene calls are TRBV23-1 and TRBJ2-7; weak D call: TRBD2 (5 bases). TRBV23-1 is marked as an open reading frame, function uncertain. There are 18 residues in the CDR3. Deletions cut 0 bases from V and 0 bases from J, with 18 bases between. This chain's CDR3 is CASSQSRVPPSPSYEQYF. The CDR3 DNA sequence: TGCGCCAGCAGTCAATCGAGGGTCCCCCCCTCTCCCTCCTACGAGCAGTACTTC.

The CDR3, as DNA: TGTGCCAGCTCACCCGCGGGACAGGGGAACACCGGGGAGCTGTTTTTT. It encodes CASSPAGQGNTGELFF. The rearrangement joins TRBV18 to TRBJ2-2, with 9 bases lining up with TRBD1. This CDR3 is built from 16 residues. The V and J ends lost 3 bases and 1 base, in that order; junction bases with no gene match: 3. Germline lookup yields CDR1 KGHSH and CDR2 LQKENI.

V usage is TRBV30 and J usage is TRBJ1-1; D call uncertain. The CDR3 contains 14 residues. Trimming left V 4 bases short and J 1 base short, with 13 bases between. CDR1 and CDR2 from the germline V gene are GTSNPN and SVGIG (reference sequence). The CDR3 coding sequence is TGTGCCTGGAAATCTTCCAGGCCGAACACTGAAGCTTTCTTT. It specifies CAWKSSRPNTEAFF.

V gene TRBV21-1 combines with J gene TRBJ2-7; the table assigns TRBD1, which was not confirmed against the DNA. TRBV21-1 is a pseudogene segment. This CDR3 has 15 residues. CDR3 coding DNA: TGTGCCAGCAGCAAAGTACCGAGACAGACCTACGAGCAGTACTTC. It translates to CASSKVPRQTYEQYF.

This chain uses TRBV5-1 with TRBJ1-4; D remains ambiguous. Trimming stripped 3 bases from V and 6 bases from J, with 9 bases between. From germline, CDR1 is SGHRS and CDR2 YFSETQ. The CDR3 covers 13 residues. This chain's CDR3 is CASSWLGDEKLFF. Here the CDR3 DNA reads TGCGCCAGCAGCTGGCTCGGGGATGAAAAACTGTTTTTT.

The chain recombines TRBV24-1 with TRBJ2-7; D might be TRBD2 (6 bases). From germline, CDR1 is KGHDR and CDR2 SFDVKD. Trimming left V 7 bases short and J 7 bases short, with 16 bases between. This CDR3 comprises 13 residues. The CDR3 here is CATSPGGNREQYF. In DNA, the CDR3 is TGTGCCACCAGCCCCGGGGGAAACCGAGAGCAGTACTTC.

The CDR3 protein is CASRDRDYEQYF. The CDR3 DNA reads as TGTGCCAGCCGGGACAGGGACTACGAGCAGTACTTC. The chain employs TRBV19 and TRBJ2-7; 9 nucleotides agree with TRBD1. This CDR3 is built from 12 residues. Trimming removed 9 bases from V and 3 bases from J; junction bases left unmatched: 3. Germline V gene sequence: CDR1 LNHDA, CDR2 SQIVND (reference sequence).

CDR3 loop: CASSSWGVGTGELFF. CDR3 sequence (DNA): TGTGCCAGCAGTTCCTGGGGAGTAGGCACCGGGGAGCTGTTTTTT. This chain uses TRBV27 with TRBJ2-2, with a weak D call TRBD2 (5 bases). Trimming shortened V by 4 bases and J by 4 bases, and 13 bases separated the two germline ends. CDR1 is MNHEY, CDR2 SMNVEV, per germline (reference sequence). This CDR3 spans 15 amino acids.

This clone was counted once. The rearrangement joins TRBV4-2 to TRBJ1-6, with D uncertain. The CDR3 length is 14 residues. Germline values: CDR1 LGHNA, CDR2 YNFKEQ. The germline V and J ends were trimmed by 5 bases and 10 bases, with 15 bases remaining between them. CDR3 sequence: CASSYTNSQSPLHF. DNA of the CDR3: TGTGCCAGCAGCTATACAAATTCCCAATCACCCCTCCACTTT.

The chain has TRBV24-1 and TRBJ2-2, with D hard to call. Trimming took off 5 bases at V and 4 bases at J, with 7 bases between the two ends. CDR1 and CDR2 (germline): KGHDR, SFDVKD. This CDR3 contains 13 residues. CDR3 loop: CATSVPSTGELFF. The CDR3 bases are TGTGCCACCAGTGTCCCGAGCACCGGGGAGCTGTTTTTT.

The rearrangement links TRBV27 to TRBJ1-5; D remains ambiguous. V lost 1 base and J lost 3, with 4 bases in between. This CDR3 comprises 13 residues. The germline V gene encodes CDR1 MNHEY and CDR2 SMNVEV (reference sequence). In DNA form, the CDR3 reads TGTGCCAGCAGTTTATTTAACAATCAGCCCCAGCATTTT. Protein product: CASSLFNNQPQHF.

This sequence joins TRBV7-8 and TRBJ1-1, with D perhaps matching TRBD1 (5 bases). The CDR3 is made up of 13 amino acids. Looked up from germline, CDR1 is SGHVS and CDR2 is FQNEAQ. Trimming removed 5 bases from V and 1 base from J, with 8 bases in between. Here the CDR3 reads CASSHQGNTEAFF. Written as DNA, the CDR3 is TGTGCCAGCAGCCACCAGGGGAACACTGAAGCTTTCTTT.

This clone appeared once. V gene TRBV9 combines with J gene TRBJ2-3; D call uncertain. The V and J ends lost 2 bases and 3 bases respectively, with 4 bases between them. The CDR3 consists of 12 residues. Germline CDR1 and CDR2: SGDLS and YYNGEE. In DNA form, the CDR3 reads TGTGCCAGCAGCGTTACTACAGATACGCAGTATTTT. Protein sequence: CASSVTTDTQYF.

V gene TRBV19 combines with J gene TRBJ1-1; unclear D gene. The CDR3 consists of 14 residues. Germline lookup yields CDR1 LNHDA and CDR2 SQIVND (reference sequence). Trimming shortened V by 7 bases and J by 0 bases, and 12 bases separated the two germline ends. The CDR3 reads CASTPGDLNTEAFF. CDR3 bases: TGTGCCAGTACTCCTGGAGACCTGAACACTGAAGCTTTCTTT.

The gene calls are TRBV27 and TRBJ2-1, with TRBD2 matching over 9 bases. The germline gives CDR1 MNHEY, CDR2 SMNVEV (reference sequence). There are 14 residues in the CDR3. V was pared by 8 bases and J by 7 bases, with 9 bases of the junction left unmatched. This chain's CDR3 is CASSFSGRGNEQFF. CDR3 in DNA: TGTGCCAGCTCTTTTAGCGGGAGAGGAAATGAGCAGTTCTTC.

This chain joins TRBV2 and TRBJ1-5; 9 bases align to TRBD1. Germline CDR1 reads SNHLY; CDR2 reads FYNNEI. V dropped 7 bases and J dropped 6; count of bases not matched to a gene: 7. This CDR3 has 14 residues. The CDR3 loop is CASTTGGSGQPQHF. The CDR3 DNA is TGTGCCAGCACTACAGGGGGCAGCGGTCAGCCCCAGCATTTT.

The chain is built from TRBV6-5 and TRBJ1-5; TRBD1 matches 8 bases. Germline values: CDR1 MNHEY, CDR2 SVGAGI. The CDR3 totals 13 residues. V lost 6 bases to trimming and J lost 8 bases; unmatched junction nucleotides: 6. The CDR3 reads CASSRTGREPQHF. The CDR3 DNA is TGTGCCAGCAGCCGGACAGGGCGAGAGCCCCAGCATTTT.

The chain couples TRBV28 to TRBJ1-6; D ambiguous. Trimming took 2 bases from V and 6 from J, leaving 8 bases between them. Germline CDR1 MDHEN, CDR2 SYDVKM. This CDR3 has 14 residues. The DNA of the CDR3 is TGTGCCAGCAGTTTAAGTTTGCGTAATTCACCCCTCCACTTT. Encoded protein: CASSLSLRNSPLHF.

This chain uses TRBV5-8 with TRBJ2-1; 15 nucleotides line up with TRBD2. Losses at the gene ends were 3 bases for V and 8 bases for J; bases not matched to a gene: 9. This CDR3 has 17 amino acids. CDR1 and CDR2 from the germline V gene are SGHTS and YDEGEE. The CDR3 protein is CASSSGTSGRRPDEQFF. CDR3 bases: TGTGCCAGCAGCTCCGGGACTAGCGGGAGGAGGCCAGATGAGCAGTTCTTC.

This sequence joins TRBV27 and TRBJ2-3, with D perhaps matching TRBD2 (6 bases). V lost 2 bases, J lost 0 bases, and 9 bases lay in between. The V gene's germline CDR1 is MNHEY and CDR2 SMNVEV (reference sequence). This CDR3 is built from 15 residues. CDR3 residues: CASSLDGGSTDTQYF. Written as DNA, the CDR3 is TGTGCCAGCAGTTTAGATGGGGGGAGCACAGATACGCAGTATTTT.

V is TRBV29-1 and J is TRBJ1-5; 7 bases fit TRBD1. Losses at the gene ends were 6 bases for V and 3 bases for J; bases not matched to a gene: 5. CDR1 is SQVTM and CDR2 is ANQGSEA in the germline V gene. The CDR3 extends over 13 amino acids. The CDR3 here is CSVIDRDNQPQHF. CDR3 nucleotides: TGCAGCGTCATAGACAGGGACAATCAGCCCCAGCATTTT.

This clone has only one observation. This sequence joins TRBV2 and TRBJ2-7; the D gene is possibly TRBD2 (6 bases). Germline CDR1 is SNHLY and CDR2 is FYNNEI. The CDR3 extends over 16 amino acids. Trimming removed 4 bases at V and 4 bases at J, with 20 bases between. The CDR3 nucleotides are TGTGCCAGCAGTGTCCCCAGGGAAATAGCGGATTACGAGCAGTACTTC. Protein: CASSVPREIADYEQYF.

This chain joins TRBV7-9 and TRBJ1-1; D may be TRBD1 (6 bases). The germline CDR1 and CDR2 sequences are SEHNR and FQNEAQ (reference sequence). Trimming took 4 bases from V and 7 from J, leaving 10 bases between them. There are 12 residues in the CDR3. The CDR3 reads CASSSDSFEAFF. In nucleotides, the CDR3 is TGTGCCAGCAGCTCGGACAGTTTTGAAGCTTTCTTT.